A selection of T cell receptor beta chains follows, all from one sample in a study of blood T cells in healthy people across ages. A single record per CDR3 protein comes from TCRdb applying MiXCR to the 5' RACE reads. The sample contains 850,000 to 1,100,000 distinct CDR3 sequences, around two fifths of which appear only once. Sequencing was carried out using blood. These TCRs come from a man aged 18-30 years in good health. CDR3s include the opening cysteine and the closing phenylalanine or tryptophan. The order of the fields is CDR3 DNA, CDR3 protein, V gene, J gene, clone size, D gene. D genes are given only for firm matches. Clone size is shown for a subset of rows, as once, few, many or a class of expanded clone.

CDR3 DNA: TGTGCCAGCAGTTTTGAGGGGACAGGAACAGATACGCAGTATTTT
CDR3 protein: CASSFEGTGTDTQYF
V gene: TRBV27
J gene: TRBJ2-3
clone size: few
D gene: TRBD1

CDR3 DNA: TGTGCCAGCAGTTTAGAGCCCCGTTATCAGGCCCAAGAGACCCAGTACTTC
CDR3 protein: CASSLEPRYQAQETQYF
V gene: TRBV28
J gene: TRBJ2-5
clone size: NA
D gene: NA

CDR3 DNA: TGTGCCAGCAGTTTAGTAGACCGCACAGATACGCAGTATTTT
CDR3 protein: CASSLVDRTDTQYF
V gene: TRBV12-3/TRBV12-4
J gene: TRBJ2-3
clone size: NA
D gene: NA

CDR3 DNA: TGTGCCAGCAGCTTAGCGTTACAGGGCAGGGGGATAAACTATGGCTACACCTTC
CDR3 protein: CASSLALQGRGINYGYTF
V gene: TRBV7-6
J gene: TRBJ1-2
clone size: NA
D gene: TRBD1

CDR3 DNA: TGTGCCAGCAGCCCTGCACAGCTACGGGGAGATACGCAGTATTTT
CDR3 protein: CASSPAQLRGDTQYF
V gene: TRBV7-2
J gene: TRBJ2-3
clone size: few
D gene: NA

CDR3 DNA: TGTGCCAGCAGCTTAAGTCCGGCCCTGACAGACACTGAAGCTTTCTTT
CDR3 protein: CASSLSPALTDTEAFF
V gene: TRBV7-9
J gene: TRBJ1-1
clone size: NA
D gene: NA

CDR3 DNA: TGTGCCAGCAGCTACCGAATAGCGGGACTAGAGACCCAGTACTTC
CDR3 protein: CASSYRIAGLETQYF
V gene: TRBV9
J gene: TRBJ2-5
clone size: NA
D gene: TRBD2

CDR3 DNA: TGTGCCAGCAGCGACGGACAAGCAGATGGCTACACCTTC
CDR3 protein: CASSDGQADGYTF
V gene: TRBV7-9
J gene: TRBJ1-2
clone size: NA
D gene: NA

CDR3 DNA: TGTGCCAGCGCCGGAACAGATACGCAGTATTTT
CDR3 protein: CASAGTDTQYF
V gene: TRBV12-3/TRBV12-4
J gene: TRBJ2-3
clone size: few
D gene: NA

CDR3 DNA: TGCAGTGCTAGTTGGGACAGGGGAGATGGCTACACCTTC
CDR3 protein: CSASWDRGDGYTF
V gene: TRBV20-1
J gene: TRBJ1-2
clone size: many
D gene: TRBD1

CDR3 DNA: TGTGCCAGCAGCTTAGGGGAAAGAACTGAAGCTTTCTTT
CDR3 protein: CASSLGERTEAFF
V gene: TRBV11-1
J gene: TRBJ1-1
clone size: NA
D gene: NA

CDR3 DNA: TGTGCCAGCAGTTACTCGGCAGGCCATTACAATGAGCAGTACTTC
CDR3 protein: CASSYSAGHYNEQYF
V gene: TRBV6-6
J gene: TRBJ2-5
clone size: NA
D gene: NA

CDR3 DNA: TGCGCCAGCAGCTTTAGCGGGGGAGTTGGCAATGAGCAGTTCTTC
CDR3 protein: CASSFSGGVGNEQFF
V gene: TRBV5-1
J gene: TRBJ2-1
clone size: once
D gene: TRBD2

CDR3 DNA: TGTGCCAGCAGCCAAGTTTTGAGGTCTGGCCTAGCGGTTTCCTACAATGAGCAGTTCTTC
CDR3 protein: CASSQVLRSGLAVSYNEQFF
V gene: TRBV3-1
J gene: TRBJ2-1
clone size: NA
D gene: TRBD2

CDR3 DNA: TGCGCCAGCAGTGCTGTCCGGGGTAACTATGGCTACACCTTC
CDR3 protein: CASSAVRGNYGYTF
V gene: TRBV5-1
J gene: TRBJ1-2
clone size: NA
D gene: NA

CDR3 DNA: TGCGCCAGCAGCTTACGGGGTACAAGGAGCTCCTACGAGCAGTACTTC
CDR3 protein: CASSLRGTRSSYEQYF
V gene: TRBV5-1
J gene: TRBJ2-7
clone size: many
D gene: NA